The clone carrying this TCR beta chain was detected ten times or more. Antigen: not known. The missing CDR3 end, 3 residues past where the read stops, is filled in from the germline J gene. This record belongs to a study of T cell clonality in common variable immunodeficiency. The study, taken as a whole, reports: Fewer deletions and N-nucleotide insertions were reportedly seen in common variable immunodeficiency TCR beta sequences.

Profiling relied on immunoSEQ multiplex PCR, and the TCRdb table lists in-frame clones only, not all of them. Observed in the sample are approximately 38,000 clones, none of them singletons. Germline CDR1 reads SNHLY; CDR2 reads FYNNEI. V trimming: 6 bases; J trimming: 3 bases; junction bases outside the gene matches: 4. The CDR3 spans 13 residues. Input material: peripheral blood mononuclear cells. This TCR was recovered from a human donor with common variable immunodeficiency. The J gene is TRBJ1-2, the V gene TRBV2; 7 nucleotides agree with TRBD1. CDR3 DNA, as far as it was read: TGTGCCAGCAGAGTAGGGACAGACTATGGC. Encoded protein: CASRVGTDYG. The full CDR3 sequence reads CASRVGTDYGYTF.